This T cell receptor (beta chain) originates from a study of blood T cell repertoires in COVID-19. Germline CDR1 DFQATT, CDR2 SNEGSKA (reference sequence). The CDR3 contains 11 residues. Trimming took off 5 bases at V and 6 bases at J, with 9 bases between the two ends. In the original processing: How many nucleated cells were present was estimated from reference gene primer amplification. The assay was immunoSEQ multiplex PCR, and TCRdb's table has in-frame clones only and misses some. The V and J calls and clone size are taken from that table; D and trimming were inferred from the DNA. The table records 150,000 to 200,000 clones, 70% to 90% of them present only once.

The specimen was peripheral blood. This rearrangement joins TRBV20-1 to TRBJ2-3, with D possibly matching TRBD1 (6 bases). The source of this sequence is a woman aged 30 to 39 with acute or convalescent COVID-19. In nucleotides, the CDR3 is TGCAGTGCTGGGGGCTGGGATACGCAGTATTTT. Its protein is CSAGGWDTQYF.